The clone carrying this T cell receptor beta chain was seen once. V trimming: 4 bases; J trimming: 13 bases; junction bases outside the gene matches: 4. The germline CDR1 and CDR2 sequences are MNHEY and SMNVEV (reference sequence). The CDR3 covers 12 residues. The data stem from a study of T cells after posttransplantation cyclophosphamide. Method: immunoSEQ multiplex PCR; TCRdb's copy keeps in-frame clones and lacks some. The data contain 30,000 or so clones, 70% to 90% of them singletons. This clonotype was obtained from a woman aged 40 to 49 with a blood cancer, CMV-positive, and with a related stem cell donor. This rearrangement joins TRBV27 to TRBJ1-6; the match to TRBD1 covers 7 bases. Sequenced: PBMCs. The CDR3 sequence is CASSSTGEPLHF. CDR3 DNA: TGTGCCAGCAGTTCCACAGGGGAGCCCCTCCACTTT.